Following are 15 T cell receptor beta chains from one sample sequenced in a study of blood T cell repertoires in COVID-19. The protocol was immunoSEQ multiplex PCR, while the TCRdb copy is restricted to in-frame clones and leaves out a portion. The sample gives under 350,000 clones, 70% to 90% of which show up once; more than 9.5% is in the top ten. Sequencing was carried out using peripheral blood. The source of these receptors is a woman aged 65 to 85 with acute or convalescent COVID-19.

This chain connects TRBV5-1 to TRBJ2-2, with a weak D call TRBD2 (5 bases). Per the germline V gene, CDR1 is SGHRS and CDR2 is YFSETQ. The CDR3 is made up of 16 amino acids. V lost 4 bases and J 3 bases, leaving 16 bases between the germline ends. The DNA of the CDR3 is TGCGCCAGCAGCCCGGGTGGAGGAAGGGACACCGGGGAGCTGTTTTTT. Residues: CASSPGGGRDTGELFF.

The gene calls are TRBV6-5 and TRBJ1-1; D gene unclear. The V end was cut by 5 bases, the J end by 12 bases, with 10 bases between. This CDR3 spans 10 amino acids. Germline V lookup: CDR1 MNHEY, CDR2 SVGAGI. CDR3 sequence (DNA): TGTGCCAGCAGTAGTCGGGAAACTTTCTTT. It translates to CASSSRETFF.

The V call is TRBV19, the J call TRBJ2-2; D perhaps matches TRBD2 (7 bases). Trimming left V 3 bases short and J 0 bases short, with 11 bases between. Germline assignment: CDR1 LNHDA and CDR2 SQIVND (reference sequence). The CDR3 covers 16 residues. The CDR3 DNA reads TGTGCCAGTAGTATCGCGGGGGCCTCGAACACCGGGGAGCTGTTTTTT. This translates into CASSIAGASNTGELFF.

This clone was picked up one time. This chain connects TRBV29-1 to TRBJ2-7; 9 bases are a match to TRBD1. The CDR3 extends over 15 amino acids. Trimming cost V 8 bases and J 3 bases; bases outside gene matches: 14. CDR1 and CDR2 from the germline V gene are SQVTM and ANQGSEA. CDR3 loop: CSISPGQGRSYEQYF. In nucleotides, the CDR3 is TGCAGCATAAGCCCGGGACAGGGTAGAAGCTACGAGCAGTACTTC.

The chain employs TRBV21-1 and TRBJ1-1; the DNA was not used to check the table's D call, TRBD1. TRBV21-1 is a pseudogene. The CDR3 sequence is 15 residues long. CDR3 sequence: CASSKARTVGTEAFF. The CDR3 DNA reads TGTGCCAGCAGCAAAGCCAGGACAGTGGGCACTGAAGCTTTCTTT.

J is TRBJ2-3 and V is TRBV2, with no clear D. Per germline, CDR1 SNHLY and CDR2 FYNNEI. The ends were cut back, 4 bases at V and 2 bases at J, with 10 bases in the middle. The CDR3 has 14 amino acids. The CDR3 DNA follows: TGTGCCAGCAGTGGCCTGCGGATCACAGATACGCAGTATTTT. This translates into CASSGLRITDTQYF.

The rearrangement uses TRBV4-1 and TRBJ1-2, with D hard to call. The CDR3 is made up of 17 amino acids. CDR1 is MGHRA and CDR2 is YSYEKL in the germline V gene. The V and J ends lost 0 bases and 0 bases respectively, with 14 bases between them. CDR3 bases: TGCGCCAGCAGCCAAGATCTGCGGGCGGCTCCTAACTATGGCTACACCTTC. Translation: CASSQDLRAAPNYGYTF.

This clone was observed a handful of times. J is TRBJ1-5 and V is TRBV7-2; TRBD1 matches at 7 bases. The CDR3 is 17 amino acids. Looked up from germline, CDR1 is SGHTA and CDR2 is FQGNSA. V lost 1 base, J lost 1 base, and 7 bases stayed unmatched. The CDR3: CASSLGGRGASNQPQHF. For the CDR3, the DNA is TGTGCCAGCAGCTTAGGGGGCAGGGGGGCCAGCAATCAGCCCCAGCATTTT.

V and J are TRBV3-1 (or the pseudogene TRBV3-2) and TRBJ1-1; the match to TRBD1 covers 8 bases. Germline CDR1 LGHDT, CDR2 YNNKEL (reference sequence). The CDR3 consists of 17 residues. With V trimmed by 6 bases and J by 2 bases, 14 bases remained unmatched. CDR3 sequence reads: CASRPAIPGTGNTEAFF. CDR3 sequence (DNA): TGTGCCAGCAGGCCCGCAATTCCCGGGACAGGAAACACTGAAGCTTTCTTT.

This clone showed up just once. The rearrangement joins TRBV15 to TRBJ2-4, with TRBD2 matching over 7 bases. Germline V gene sequence: CDR1 LNHNV, CDR2 YYDKDF (reference sequence). Trimming removed 1 base from V and 2 bases from J; junction bases left unmatched: 2. The CDR3 consists of 15 residues. The CDR3 bases are TGTGCCACCAGCAGAGGGGAGGGATCCAAAAACATTCAGTACTTC. This gives the protein CATSRGEGSKNIQYF. Looking up the rest from reference TRBV15 and TRBJ2-4 gives the full variable domain: DAMVIQNPRYQVTQFGKPVTLSCSQTLNHNVMYWYQQKSSQAPKLLFHYYDKDFNNEADTPDNFQSRRPNTSFCFLDIRSPGLGDTAMYLCATSRGEGSKNIQYFGAGTRLSVL.

The chain is built from TRBV10-3 and TRBJ1-2; 8 bases fit TRBD1. From germline, CDR1 is ENHRY and CDR2 SYGVKD. The V gene end was trimmed by 5 bases and the J gene end by 6 bases; junction bases not matched to a gene: 2. CDR3 length: 12 residues. CDR3: CAISQGANGYTF. The CDR3 nucleotides are TGTGCCATCAGTCAGGGGGCCAATGGCTACACCTTC.

The V gene is TRBV7-6, the J gene TRBJ2-7, with 8 bases that match TRBD1. The J segment lost 2 bases and the V segment lost 1 base, leaving 7 bases of the junction unmatched. Germline-derived CDR1 and CDR2 are SGHVS and FNYEAQ. The CDR3 sequence is 16 residues long. The CDR3 bases are TGTGCCAGCAGCTTAGGCACCGGGACAGGCACCTACGAGCAGTACTTC. Its translation: CASSLGTGTGTYEQYF.

The chain links TRBV30 to TRBJ2-1; 10 nucleotides line up with TRBD2. From germline, CDR1 is GTSNPN and CDR2 SVGIG (reference sequence). The CDR3 sequence is 15 residues long. J lost 8 bases, V lost 0 bases, and 7 bases had no gene match. CDR3 sequence: CAWSVGAGGRYEQFF. The CDR3, as DNA: TGTGCCTGGAGTGTAGGAGCGGGGGGGAGATATGAGCAGTTCTTC. Full variable domain (outside the CDR3, taken from reference TRBV30 and TRBJ2-1): SQTIHQWPATLVQPVGSPLSLECTVEGTSNPNLYWYRQAAGRGLQLLFYSVGIGQISSEVPQNLSASRPQDRQFILSSKKLLLSDSGFYLCAWSVGAGGRYEQFFGPGTRLTVL.

The V call is TRBV6-5, the J call TRBJ1-5; D possibly corresponds to TRBD1 (6 bases). The CDR3 runs 14 residues. V gave up 5 bases and J gave up 5 bases, with 13 bases separating them. Germline-derived CDR1 and CDR2 are MNHEY and SVGAGI. This CDR3 reads CASSLKGGDQPQHF. Written as DNA, the CDR3 is TGTGCCAGCAGTCTAAAAGGGGGGGATCAGCCCCAGCATTTT.

This clone was detected many times. The chain carries TRBV6-5 and TRBJ1-1; D might be TRBD1 (6 bases). The V end was cut by 2 bases, the J end by 2 bases, with 12 bases between. This CDR3 is 15 amino acids long. Germline CDR1 MNHEY, CDR2 SVGAGI. The CDR3 nucleotides are TGTGCCAGCAGTTACGGACAGATAACCAACACTGAAGCTTTCTTT. Amino acid sequence: CASSYGQITNTEAFF.